Listed below are T cell receptor beta chains from one sample, sequenced in a study of blood T cell repertoires in COVID-19. Data came from immunoSEQ multiplex PCR; TCRdb stores just in-frame clones and leaves some out. The data contain more than 300,000 clones, roughly 90% of them singletons. Sequenced material: PBMCs or T cells enriched from blood (not recorded which). The receptors derive from a woman aged 25 to 39 who had been exposed to COVID-19. Both conserved end residues are part of each CDR3. D genes are given only for firm matches. The size entry is marked missing in some rows and otherwise reads once, few, many or a size class.

>TRBV5-4|.|.|TRBJ1-4
TGTGCCAGCAGCTCGTACGGGGCACGGGAGCTTAATGAAAAACTGTTTTTT
CASSSYGARELNEKLFF
>TRBV13|.|.|TRBJ2-7
TGTGCCAGCAGCACAGGGCTTACCTACGAGCAGTACTTC
CASSTGLTYEQYF
>TRBV2|.|.|TRBJ2-3
TGTGCCAGCAGTGACACAGGAACTAGCACAGATACGCAGTATTTT
CASSDTGTSTDTQYF
>TRBV4-2|.|.|TRBJ2-2
TGTGCCAGCAGCCATCTAGGAAACAGGGCGAACACCGGGGAGCTGTTTTTT
CASSHLGNRANTGELFF
>TRBV7-2|.|.|TRBJ1-4
TGTGCCAGCAGCCCACTTTCTGGGGCTTCAACTAATGAAAAACTGTTTTTT
CASSPLSGASTNEKLFF
>TRBV29-1|.|.|TRBJ2-2
TGCAGCGCCTTTGACAGGCCGAACACCGGGGAGCTGTTTTTT
CSAFDRPNTGELFF
>TRBV4-3|.|.|TRBJ1-1
TGCGCCAGCAGCCAGACTCTTTTCCGGGCGGGCACTGAAGCTTTCTTT
CASSQTLFRAGTEAFF
>TRBV7-9|TRBD1|few|TRBJ1-3
TGTGCCAGCAGCTTGGGACAGGGAAACACCATATATTTT
CASSLGQGNTIYF
>TRBV7-3|TRBD1|.|TRBJ1-5
TGTGCCAGCAGCTTAAAAGGGGGCTCTCAGCCCCAGCATTTT
CASSLKGGSQPQHF
>TRBV12-3/TRBV12-4|TRBD1|.|TRBJ2-7
TGTGCCAGCAGCCGGGACAGGGTCTACGAGCAGTACTTC
CASSRDRVYEQYF
>TRBV14|.|.|TRBJ1-4
TGTGCCAGCAGCTGGGGCCCCATGACAACTAATGAAAAACTGTTTTTT
CASSWGPMTTNEKLFF
>TRBV5-1|.|.|TRBJ1-2
TGCGCCAGCAGCTTGGTCTTCCAGGGTGTCTATGGCTACACCTTC
CASSLVFQGVYGYTF
>TRBV18|TRBD1|.|TRBJ2-1
TGTGCCAGCTCACTCATGAGTCCCGGGACAGGGGAGGAGGAGTTCTTC
CASSLMSPGTGEEEFF
>TRBV7-9|TRBD2|.|TRBJ2-7
TGTGCCAGCAGCTCAAGGACTAGCTCGGTCGACGAGCAGTACTTC
CASSSRTSSVDEQYF
>TRBV30|TRBD1|once|TRBJ2-6
TGTGCCTGGAATACCGGGACAGACTCCTACTCTGGGGCCAACGTCCTGACTTTC
CAWNTGTDSYSGANVLTF
>TRBV5-1|.|.|TRBJ2-4
TGCGCCAGCAGCTTCTCAGGGACCAAAAACATTCAGTACTTC
CASSFSGTKNIQYF
>TRBV4-1|TRBD1|.|TRBJ1-5
TGCGCCAGCAGCCAAAATGGACAGGGGGAACCTAATCAGCCCCAGCATTTT
CASSQNGQGEPNQPQHF
>TRBV9|.|once|TRBJ2-3
TGTGCCAGCAGCGCGGGAACACACACAGATACGCAGTATTTT
CASSAGTHTDTQYF
>TRBV13|.|.|TRBJ2-1
TGTGCCAGCAGCTTACACTACAATGAGCAGTTCTTC
CASSLHYNEQFF
>TRBV7-2|.|.|TRBJ2-7
TGTGCCAGCACCTCGGACTTGGGAGCCTACGAGCAGTACTTC
CASTSDLGAYEQYF
>TRBV11-3|TRBD1|.|TRBJ1-5
TGTGCCAGCAGCCCAGGGACAGGGTCATTGAAGGCCCAGCATTTT
CASSPGTGSLKAQHF
>TRBV12-5|.|.|TRBJ1-5
TGTGCTAGTGGTTTGGGTCGGACAGCAAATAGCAATCAGCCCCAGCATTTT
CASGLGRTANSNQPQHF
>TRBV7-2|TRBD1|.|TRBJ1-2
TGTGCCAGCAGCACTCCGGGACAGCAATATGGCTACACCTTC
CASSTPGQQYGYTF
>TRBV7-9|.|.|TRBJ1-2
TGTGCCAGCACCACTAGCGAAGGGATTCCTGACTATGGCTACACCTTC
CASTTSEGIPDYGYTF
>TRBV15|.|once|TRBJ1-2
TGTGCCACCAGCAGAGATCGCGGGGCTCGAGGCTACACCTTC
CATSRDRGARGYTF
>TRBV6-5|.|once|TRBJ1-3
TGTGCCAGCAGGCAGACGGGGGCTGGAAACACCATATATTTT
CASRQTGAGNTIYF
>TRBV19|.|.|TRBJ2-6
TGTGCCAGTAGTGAAACAGGTTCCGGGGCCAACGTCCTGACTTTC
CASSETGSGANVLTF
>TRBV4-2|.|.|TRBJ1-1
TGTGCCAGCAGCTTAGACATTCTGAACACTGAAGCTTTCTTT
CASSLDILNTEAFF
>TRBV5-4|.|.|TRBJ1-1
TGTGCCAGCAGCATCCGGACTGACGAAGCTTTCTTT
CASSIRTDEAFF
>TRBV27|TRBD1|.|TRBJ2-7
TGTGCCAGCAGTTTACACGGACAGGGGGCTAGGTCCTACGAGCAGTACTTC
CASSLHGQGARSYEQYF
>TRBV19|.|.|TRBJ2-1
TGTGCCAGTAGTACTACCTCTCCCAATGAGCAGTTCTTC
CASSTTSPNEQFF
>TRBV16|TRBD1|.|TRBJ1-2
TGTGCCAGCAGCCAATTGGCGGGACAGACCTATGGCTACACCTTC
CASSQLAGQTYGYTF
>TRBV7-9|.|.|TRBJ2-2
TGTGCCAGCAGCTCGACAGGTGTTCGGGCCGGGGAGCTGTTTTTT
CASSSTGVRAGELFF
>TRBV2|TRBD1|.|TRBJ1-2
TGTGCCAGCAGGGCCGGGACAGGGGTGTCCTATGGCTACACCTTC
CASRAGTGVSYGYTF
>TRBV3-1/TRBV3-2|TRBD2|.|TRBJ2-1
TGTGCCAGCAGCCCCCTTAGCGGGGGGGCGAGCTCCTACAATGAGCAGTTCTTC
CASSPLSGGASSYNEQFF
>TRBV23-1|TRBD1|.|TRBJ2-5
TGCGCCACCAGGACAGGGGCTTCTACCCACCAAGAGACCCAGTACTTC
CATRTGASTHQETQYF
>TRBV19|.|.|TRBJ1-2
TGTGCCAGTAGAGTACCGGGACACAGTTATCCCTATGGCTACACCTTC
CASRVPGHSYPYGYTF
>TRBV5-8|.|.|TRBJ1-6
TGTGCCAGCAGCTTGCGGGGTTATGATAATTCACCCCTCCACTTT
CASSLRGYDNSPLHF
>TRBV7-9|.|few|TRBJ1-1
TGTGCCAGCCTAAAAGAGAACACTGAAGCTTTCTTT
CASLKENTEAFF
>TRBV7-9|TRBD1|.|TRBJ1-1
TGTGCCAGCAGCTTCGGGACAGGGGGAGTTGAAGCTTTCTTT
CASSFGTGGVEAFF
>TRBV6-5|.|.|TRBJ1-3
TGTGCCAGCAGTCCACCCGGGGCTGGAAACACCATATATTTT
CASSPPGAGNTIYF
>TRBV6-4|.|.|TRBJ2-7
TGTGCCAGCAGCAAAACAGGGAGTGGCGAGCAGTACTTC
CASSKTGSGEQYF
>TRBV6-1|.|.|TRBJ1-1
TGTGCCAGCAGTGCCGGCGGAGGGTACATAGTGTTGCAGACTGAAGCTTTCTTT
CASSAGGGYIVLQTEAFF
>TRBV18|.|.|TRBJ1-3
TGTGCCAGCTCACCAGTGCCGGGATCCTCTGGAAACACCATATATTTT
CASSPVPGSSGNTIYF
>TRBV25-1|TRBD1|.|TRBJ1-2
TGTGCCAGCACCACTGGACAGGTCTATGGCTACACCTTC
CASTTGQVYGYTF
>TRBV5-1|TRBD1|.|TRBJ1-2
TGCGCCAGCAGCCCAACACTGGACAGGGGTGGTGGCTACACCTTC
CASSPTLDRGGGYTF
>TRBV29-1|.|.|TRBJ1-1
TGCAGCGTTGCGAGTCGGGTTGACACTGAAGCTTTCTTT
CSVASRVDTEAFF